The sequence of this TCR beta chain was determined in a study of blood T cell repertoires in COVID-19. Study-wide context: The United States, Italy and Spain supplied acute and convalescent COVID-19 samples. Sources were T cells, B-cell-depleted T cells, or PBMCs; the material itself was cDNA or gDNA.

This CDR3 has 16 amino acids. Trimming took 7 bases from V and 4 from J, leaving 20 bases between them. Germline CDR1 reads SGHAT; CDR2 reads FQNNGV. Only one count was recorded for this clone. Original data processing: Estimates of nucleated cell counts were drawn from the amplification of reference gene primers. Assay: immunoSEQ multiplex PCR; the TCRdb copy retains only in-frame clones and omits some. V and J calls and clone size are as listed in that table; D and trimming were resolved from the DNA. The sample has about 200,000 clones; approximately 88% are singletons. The receptor was derived from a man aged 40-49 years with acute or convalescent COVID-19. The sequencing sample was made of peripheral blood. V is TRBV11-2 and J is TRBJ2-1; D unresolved. The CDR3 sequence is CASTIPKAPGYNEQFF. The DNA of the CDR3 is TGTGCCAGCACCATCCCGAAGGCGCCGGGTTACAATGAGCAGTTCTTC.